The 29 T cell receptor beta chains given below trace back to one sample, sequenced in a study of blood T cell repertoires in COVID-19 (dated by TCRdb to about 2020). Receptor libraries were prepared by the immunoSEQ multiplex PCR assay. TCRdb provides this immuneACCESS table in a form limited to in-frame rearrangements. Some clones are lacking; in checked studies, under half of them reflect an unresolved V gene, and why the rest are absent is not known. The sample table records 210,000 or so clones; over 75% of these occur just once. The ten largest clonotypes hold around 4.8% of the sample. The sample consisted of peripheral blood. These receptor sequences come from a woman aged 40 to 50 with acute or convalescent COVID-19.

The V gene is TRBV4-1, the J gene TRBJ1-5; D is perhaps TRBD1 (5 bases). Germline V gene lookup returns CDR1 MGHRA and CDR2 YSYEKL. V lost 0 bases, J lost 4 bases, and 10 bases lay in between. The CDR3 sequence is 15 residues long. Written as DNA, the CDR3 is TGCGCCAGCAGCCAAGATCACCAGGGTAATCAGCCCCAGCATTTT. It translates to CASSQDHQGNQPQHF.

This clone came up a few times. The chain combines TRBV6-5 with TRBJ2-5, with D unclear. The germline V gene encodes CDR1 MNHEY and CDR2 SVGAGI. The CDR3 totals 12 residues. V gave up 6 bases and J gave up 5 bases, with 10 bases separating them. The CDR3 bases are TGTGCCAGCAGACGCTCCGGGGAGACCCAGTACTTC. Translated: CASRRSGETQYF.

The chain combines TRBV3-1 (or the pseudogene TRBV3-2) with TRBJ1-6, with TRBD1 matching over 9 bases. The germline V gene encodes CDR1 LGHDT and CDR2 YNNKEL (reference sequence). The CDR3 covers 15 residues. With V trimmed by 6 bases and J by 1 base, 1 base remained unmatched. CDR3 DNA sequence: TGTGCCAGCAGGGACAGGGGTTCCTATAATTCACCCCTCCACTTT. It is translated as CASRDRGSYNSPLHF.

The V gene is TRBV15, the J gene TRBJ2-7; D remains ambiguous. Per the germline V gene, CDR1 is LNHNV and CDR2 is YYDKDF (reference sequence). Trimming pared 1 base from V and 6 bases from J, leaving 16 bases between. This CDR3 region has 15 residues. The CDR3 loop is CATSRGTTAWSEQYV. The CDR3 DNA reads TGTGCCACCAGCAGAGGAACAACAGCCTGGTCCGAGCAGTACGTC.

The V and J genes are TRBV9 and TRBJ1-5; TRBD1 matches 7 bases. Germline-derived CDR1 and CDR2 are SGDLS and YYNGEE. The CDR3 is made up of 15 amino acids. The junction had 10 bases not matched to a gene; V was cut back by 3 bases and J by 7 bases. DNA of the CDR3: TGTGCCAGCAGCGGCGACAGGGACCTCGGCCAGCCCCAGCATTTT. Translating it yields CASSGDRDLGQPQHF. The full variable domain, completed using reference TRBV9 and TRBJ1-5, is DSGVTQTPKHLITATGQRVTLRCSPRSGDLSVYWYQQSLDQGLQFLIQYYNGEERAKGNILERFSAQQFPDLHSELNLSSLELGDSALYFCASSGDRDLGQPQHFGDGTRLSIL.

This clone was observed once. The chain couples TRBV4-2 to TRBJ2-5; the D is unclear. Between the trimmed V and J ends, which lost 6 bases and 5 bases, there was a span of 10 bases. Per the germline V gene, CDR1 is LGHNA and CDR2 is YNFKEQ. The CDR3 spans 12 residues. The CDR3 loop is CASSRSGETQYF. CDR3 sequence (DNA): TGTGCCAGCAGTCGTTCCGGGGAGACCCAGTACTTC.

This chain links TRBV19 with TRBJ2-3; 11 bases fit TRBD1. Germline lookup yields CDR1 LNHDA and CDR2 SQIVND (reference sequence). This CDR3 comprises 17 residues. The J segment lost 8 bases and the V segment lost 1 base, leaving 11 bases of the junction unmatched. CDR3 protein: CASSIVGQGARLGTQYF. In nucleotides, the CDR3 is TGTGCCAGTAGTATAGTAGGACAGGGGGCGCGTTTAGGTACGCAGTATTTT.

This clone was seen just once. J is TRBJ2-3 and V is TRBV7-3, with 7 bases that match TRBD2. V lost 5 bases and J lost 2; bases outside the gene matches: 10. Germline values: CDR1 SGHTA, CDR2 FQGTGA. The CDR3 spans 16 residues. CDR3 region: CASSRAAGTNTDTQYF. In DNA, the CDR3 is TGTGCCAGCAGCCGAGCGGCCGGGACTAACACAGATACGCAGTATTTT. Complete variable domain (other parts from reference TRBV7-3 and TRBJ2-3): GAGVSQTPSNKVTEKGKYVELRCDPISGHTALYWYRQSLGQGPEFLIYFQGTGAADDSGLPNDRFFAVRPEGSVSTLKIQRTERGDSAVYLCASSRAAGTNTDTQYFGPGTRLTVL.

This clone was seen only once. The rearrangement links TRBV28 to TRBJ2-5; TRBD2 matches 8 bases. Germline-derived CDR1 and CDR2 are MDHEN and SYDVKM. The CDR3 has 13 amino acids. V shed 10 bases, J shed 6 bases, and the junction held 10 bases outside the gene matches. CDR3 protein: CATSPGLVKTQYF. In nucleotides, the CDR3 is TGTGCCACCTCCCCGGGACTAGTAAAGACCCAGTACTTC.

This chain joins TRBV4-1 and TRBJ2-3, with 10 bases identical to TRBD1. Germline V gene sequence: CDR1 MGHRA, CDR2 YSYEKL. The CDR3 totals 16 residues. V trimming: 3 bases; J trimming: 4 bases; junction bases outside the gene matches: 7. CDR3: CASSQPPDRGADTQYF. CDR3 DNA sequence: TGCGCCAGCAGCCAGCCCCCGGACAGGGGGGCAGATACGCAGTATTTT.

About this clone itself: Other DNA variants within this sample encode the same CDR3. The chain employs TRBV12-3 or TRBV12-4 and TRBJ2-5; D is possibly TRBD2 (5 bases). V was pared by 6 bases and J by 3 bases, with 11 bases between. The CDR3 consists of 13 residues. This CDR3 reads CASSQGGEETQYF. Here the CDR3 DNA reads TGTGCCAGCAGCCAAGGAGGAGAAGAGACCCAGTACTTC.

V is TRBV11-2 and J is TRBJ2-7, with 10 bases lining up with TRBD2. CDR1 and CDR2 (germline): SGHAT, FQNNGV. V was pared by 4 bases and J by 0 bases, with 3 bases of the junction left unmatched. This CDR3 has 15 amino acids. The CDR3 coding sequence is TGTGCCAGCAGCTCCACTAGCGGGGCCTCCTACGAGCAGTACGTC. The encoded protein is CASSSTSGASYEQYV.

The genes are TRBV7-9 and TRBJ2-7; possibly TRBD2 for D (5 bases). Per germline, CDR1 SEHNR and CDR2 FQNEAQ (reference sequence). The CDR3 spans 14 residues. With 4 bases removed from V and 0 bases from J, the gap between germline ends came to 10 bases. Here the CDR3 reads CASSSDYSSYEQYV. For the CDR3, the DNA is TGTGCCAGCAGCTCCGACTACAGCTCCTACGAGCAGTACGTC.

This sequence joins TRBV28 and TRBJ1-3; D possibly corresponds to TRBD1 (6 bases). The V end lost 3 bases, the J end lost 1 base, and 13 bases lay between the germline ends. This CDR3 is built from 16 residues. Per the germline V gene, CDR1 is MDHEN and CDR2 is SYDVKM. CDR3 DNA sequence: TGTGCCAGCAGTTTTGGGCAGGGGCGTTCTGGAAACACCATATATTTT. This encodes CASSFGQGRSGNTIYF. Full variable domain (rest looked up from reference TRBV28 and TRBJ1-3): DVKVTQSSRYLVKRTGEKVFLECVQDMDHENMFWYRQDPGLGLRLIYFSYDVKMKEKGDIPEGYSVSREKKERFSLILESASTNQTSMYLCASSFGQGRSGNTIYFGEGSWLTVV.

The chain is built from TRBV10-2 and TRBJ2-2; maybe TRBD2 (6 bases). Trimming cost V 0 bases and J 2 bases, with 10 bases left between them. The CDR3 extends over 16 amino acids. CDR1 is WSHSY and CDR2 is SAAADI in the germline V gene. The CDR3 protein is CASSESTGVNTGELFF. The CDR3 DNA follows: TGCGCCAGCAGTGAGTCTACGGGGGTAAACACCGGGGAGCTGTTTTTT.

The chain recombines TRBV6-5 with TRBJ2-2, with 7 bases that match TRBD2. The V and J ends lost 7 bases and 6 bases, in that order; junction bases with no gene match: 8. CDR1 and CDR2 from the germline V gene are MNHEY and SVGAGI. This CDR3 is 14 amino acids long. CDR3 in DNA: TGTGCCAGCACCGAATATAGCGGGTCCGGGGAGCTGTTTTTT. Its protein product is CASTEYSGSGELFF.

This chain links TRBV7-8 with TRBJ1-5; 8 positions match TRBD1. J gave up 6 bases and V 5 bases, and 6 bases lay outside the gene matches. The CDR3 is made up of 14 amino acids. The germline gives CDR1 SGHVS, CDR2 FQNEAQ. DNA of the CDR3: TGTGCCAGCAGCGTGACAGGGGAAGGTCAGCCCCAGCATTTT. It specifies CASSVTGEGQPQHF. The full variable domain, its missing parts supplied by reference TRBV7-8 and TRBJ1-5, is GAGVSQSPRYKVAKRGQDVALRCDPISGHVSLFWYQQALGQGPEFLTYFQNEAQLDKSGLPSDRFFAERPEGSVSTLKIQRTQQEDSAVYLCASSVTGEGQPQHFGDGTRLSIL.

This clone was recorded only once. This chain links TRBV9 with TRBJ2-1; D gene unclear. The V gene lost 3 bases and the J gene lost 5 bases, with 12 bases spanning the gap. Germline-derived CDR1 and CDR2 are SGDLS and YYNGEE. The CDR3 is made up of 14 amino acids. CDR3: CASSGRPADNEQFF. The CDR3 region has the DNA TGTGCCAGCAGCGGGCGTCCTGCGGACAATGAGCAGTTCTTC. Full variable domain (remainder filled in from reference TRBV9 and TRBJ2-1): DSGVTQTPKHLITATGQRVTLRCSPRSGDLSVYWYQQSLDQGLQFLIQYYNGEERAKGNILERFSAQQFPDLHSELNLSSLELGDSALYFCASSGRPADNEQFFGPGTRLTVL.

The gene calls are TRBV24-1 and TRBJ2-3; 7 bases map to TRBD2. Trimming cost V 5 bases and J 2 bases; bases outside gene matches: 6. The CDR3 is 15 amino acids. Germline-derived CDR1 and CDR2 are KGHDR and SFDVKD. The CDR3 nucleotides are TGTGCCACCAGTGCGTCGCGGGGGTTCACAGATACGCAGTATTTT. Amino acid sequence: CATSASRGFTDTQYF.

CDR3 DNA sequence: TGTGCTAGTGGTTTGGTAAGGGGAAGCAATCAGCCCCAGCATTTT. As protein: CASGLVRGSNQPQHF. The chain employs TRBV12-5 and TRBJ1-5, with D perhaps matching TRBD1 (5 bases). The V gene lost 0 bases and the J gene lost 1 base, with 7 bases spanning the gap. Germline V gene lookup returns CDR1 LGHNT and CDR2 FRNRAP. CDR3 length: 15 amino acids.

The CDR3, as DNA: TGCGCCAGCAGCGCGGGAGAGAACACTGAAGCTTTCTTT. Its translation: CASSAGENTEAFF. This rearrangement joins TRBV5-1 to TRBJ1-1; the D is unclear. Germline-derived CDR1 and CDR2 are SGHRS and YFSETQ. The V end was cut by 4 bases, the J end by 1 base, with 8 bases between. The CDR3 has 13 residues.

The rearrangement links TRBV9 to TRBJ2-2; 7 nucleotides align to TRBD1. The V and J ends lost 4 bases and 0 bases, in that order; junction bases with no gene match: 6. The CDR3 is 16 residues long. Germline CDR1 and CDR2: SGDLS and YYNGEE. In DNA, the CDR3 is TGTGCCAGCAGCCCAGCCGGGACAGCGAACACCGGGGAGCTGTTTTTT. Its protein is CASSPAGTANTGELFF.

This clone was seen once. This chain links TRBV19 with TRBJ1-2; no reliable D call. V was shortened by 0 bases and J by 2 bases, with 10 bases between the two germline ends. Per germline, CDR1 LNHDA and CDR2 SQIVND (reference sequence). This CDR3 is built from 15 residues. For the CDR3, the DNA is TGTGCCAGTAGTATAGATGGAGGGAAAAACTATGGCTACACCTTC. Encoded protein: CASSIDGGKNYGYTF.

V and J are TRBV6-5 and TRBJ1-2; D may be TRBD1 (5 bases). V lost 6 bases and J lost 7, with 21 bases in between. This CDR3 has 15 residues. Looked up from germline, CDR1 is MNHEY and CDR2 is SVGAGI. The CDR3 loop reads CASSTGEGRRGGYTF. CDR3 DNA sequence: TGTGCCAGCAGCACAGGTGAAGGGCGTAGGGGTGGCTACACCTTC.

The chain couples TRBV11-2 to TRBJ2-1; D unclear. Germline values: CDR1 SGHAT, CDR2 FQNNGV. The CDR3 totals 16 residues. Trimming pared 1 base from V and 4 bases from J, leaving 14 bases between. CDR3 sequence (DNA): TGTGCCAGCAGCTTAGGGGCCACCCACCTTTACAATGAGCAGTTCTTC. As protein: CASSLGATHLYNEQFF.

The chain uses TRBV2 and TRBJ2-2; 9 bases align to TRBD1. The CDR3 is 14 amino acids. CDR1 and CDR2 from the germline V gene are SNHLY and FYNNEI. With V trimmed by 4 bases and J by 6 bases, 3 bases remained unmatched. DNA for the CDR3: TGTGCCAGCAGTGCACAGGGGGCCCCCGGGGAGCTGTTTTTT. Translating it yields CASSAQGAPGELFF.

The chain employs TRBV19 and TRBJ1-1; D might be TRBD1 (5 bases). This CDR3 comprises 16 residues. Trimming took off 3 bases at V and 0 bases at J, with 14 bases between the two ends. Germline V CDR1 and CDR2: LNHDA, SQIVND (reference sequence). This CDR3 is CASSMGGTGMNTEAFF. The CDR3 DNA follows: TGTGCCAGTAGTATGGGGGGAACAGGCATGAACACTGAAGCTTTCTTT.

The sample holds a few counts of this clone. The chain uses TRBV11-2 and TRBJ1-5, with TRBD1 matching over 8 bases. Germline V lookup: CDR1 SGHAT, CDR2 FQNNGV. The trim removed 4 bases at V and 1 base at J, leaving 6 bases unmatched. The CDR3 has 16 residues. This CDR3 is CASSSQGAGSNQPQHF. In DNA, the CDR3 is TGTGCCAGCAGCTCTCAGGGGGCCGGCAGCAATCAGCCCCAGCATTTT.

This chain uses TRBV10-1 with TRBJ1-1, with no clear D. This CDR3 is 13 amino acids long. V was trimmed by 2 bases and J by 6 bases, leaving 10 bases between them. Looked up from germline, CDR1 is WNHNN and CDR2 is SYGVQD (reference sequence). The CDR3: CASSEVGVAEAFF. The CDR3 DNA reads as TGCGCCAGCAGTGAGGTCGGGGTTGCTGAAGCTTTCTTT.